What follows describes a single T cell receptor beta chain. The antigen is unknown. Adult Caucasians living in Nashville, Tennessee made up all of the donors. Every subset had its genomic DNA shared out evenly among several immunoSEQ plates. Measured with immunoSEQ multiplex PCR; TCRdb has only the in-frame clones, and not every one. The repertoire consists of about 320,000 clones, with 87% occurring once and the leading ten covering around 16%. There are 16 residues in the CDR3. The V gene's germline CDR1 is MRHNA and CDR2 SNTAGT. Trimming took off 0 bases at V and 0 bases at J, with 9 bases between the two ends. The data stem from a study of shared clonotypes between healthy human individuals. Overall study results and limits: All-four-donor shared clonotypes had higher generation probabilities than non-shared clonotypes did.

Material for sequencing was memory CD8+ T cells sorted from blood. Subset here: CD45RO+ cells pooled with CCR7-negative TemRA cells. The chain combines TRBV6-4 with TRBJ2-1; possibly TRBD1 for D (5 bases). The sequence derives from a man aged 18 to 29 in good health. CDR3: CASSDSTVVSYNEQFF. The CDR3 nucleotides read TGTGCCAGCAGTGACTCGACAGTAGTCTCCTACAATGAGCAGTTCTTC.